This T cell receptor (beta chain) is drawn from a study of Ad26.COV2.S vaccination and SARS-CoV-2 variants. In the case of this clone: This CDR3 is also generated by other DNA sequences in the sample.

The treatment: some 19 received Ad26.COV2.S at low or high dose, single or two shots; 5 received placebo; per-sample allocation not given. Day 63 after the first injection of vaccine or placebo was the sampling time. Produced via immunoSEQ multiplex PCR; TCRdb's table is partial and in-frame only. The data contain roughly 350,000 clones, around 89% of them singletons. Trimming removed 1 base at V and 2 bases at J, with 6 bases between. The CDR3 is 13 residues long. Germline-derived CDR1 and CDR2 are SGHDT and YYEEEE. The chain employs TRBV5-6 and TRBJ2-5; no reliable D call. The clonotype originates from a person aged 18-60 years who received the Ad26.COV2.S COVID-19 vaccine or a placebo. The source was peripheral blood, collected in a trial of Ad26.COV2.S vaccine versus placebo. CDR3 in amino acids: CASSLLVQETQYF. In nucleotides, the CDR3 is TGTGCCAGCAGCTTGCTTGTACAAGAGACCCAGTACTTC.